This T cell receptor (beta chain) was documented in a study of blood T cell repertoires in COVID-19 (dated by TCRdb to the early 2020s). Looking at the study overall: Samples covering the acute and convalescent phases of COVID-19 were provided by collaborators in the United States, Italy and Spain. The prospective study material was composed of cDNA or gDNA derived from T cells, B-cell-depleted T cells, or PBMCs. Subjects who had been exposed to COVID-19, were actively infected with it, or had recovered from it provided the deeply sampled blood TCRbeta repertoires that made up the dataset. The repertoires were made available in a free public database intended to serve as a resource for research on the immune response to SARS-CoV-2. The samples were drawn from two sources: the first 160 participants of the ongoing ImmuneRACE study, and 1,200 or so subjects contributed by 6 global collaborators. Nearly every sample came with metadata listing a de-identified subject ID, COVID-19 status, age in years and sex. Where available, HLA class I and class II types were obtained from metadata supplied by the sample provider rather than from assay-based typing. Study-wide conclusions, independent of this receptor: Clinical and demographic metadata were provided uncurated, with the amount varying by source and participant.

Each collaborating institution followed its own protocols to collect whole blood in K2EDTA tubes. For TCRbeta analysis, collaborators shipped samples in one of three forms: frozen whole blood, isolated PBMCs, or DNA extracted from either of those sample types. V sheds 6 bases and J sheds 4 bases, leaving 12 bases between their ends. From the cysteine up to the phenylalanine, the CDR3 has a length of 13 residues. Kept here is only the CDR3 DNA, which spans 39 bases and is read in frame from base 1. Via the germline V gene, CDR1 is MNHEY and CDR2 SVGAGI. TCRbeta CDR3 regions were amplified from genomic DNA using the immunoSEQ Assay, a bias-controlled multiplex PCR. The study's processing was this. The number of nucleated cells in each sample was estimated from the amplification of reference gene primers within the assay. To quantify the absolute abundance of each unique TCRbeta CDR3 rearrangement, sequence reads were collapsed and filtered. Productive Simpson clonality was computed per sample as the square root of Simpson's diversity index over productive rearrangements. In TCRdb, the immuneACCESS table is reduced to in-frame sequences with V and J assigned. These tables do not hold every clone; where another copy was compared, an unresolved V gene accounts for under half, and the others remain unexplained. That table gives V, J and clone size, and the DNA gave D and trimming. The sample contains approximately 210,000 clones, roughly 84% of them found a single time. The top ten clones comprise about 20% of the sample.

For this clone: Its antigen remains unidentified. Base qualities are not recorded, but no much larger clone differs from it by a single base.

In this chain, TRBV6-5 is recombined with TRBJ1-1, with TRBD1 perhaps the D gene, on 6 matching bases. The receptor's source is a human donor in a cohort sampled during active COVID-19. The sample taken for sequencing was peripheral blood. The CDR3 reads CASRGHPGTEAFF. The DNA is as follows: TGTGCCAGCAGGGGACACCCCGGCACTGAAGCTTTCTTT.